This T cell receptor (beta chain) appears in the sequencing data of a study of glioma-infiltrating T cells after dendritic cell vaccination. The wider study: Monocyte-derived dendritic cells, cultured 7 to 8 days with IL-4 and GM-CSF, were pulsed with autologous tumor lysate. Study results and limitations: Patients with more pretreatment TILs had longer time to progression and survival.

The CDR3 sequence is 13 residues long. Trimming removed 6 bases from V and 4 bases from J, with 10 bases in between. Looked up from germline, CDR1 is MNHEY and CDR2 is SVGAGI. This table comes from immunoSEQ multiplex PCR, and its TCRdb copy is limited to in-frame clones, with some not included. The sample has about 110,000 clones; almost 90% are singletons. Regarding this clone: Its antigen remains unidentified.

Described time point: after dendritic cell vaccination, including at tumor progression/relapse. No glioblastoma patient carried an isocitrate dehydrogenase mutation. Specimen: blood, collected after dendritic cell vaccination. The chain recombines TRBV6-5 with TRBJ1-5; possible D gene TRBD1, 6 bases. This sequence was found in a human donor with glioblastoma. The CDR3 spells CASSLDSNQPQHF. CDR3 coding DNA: TGTGCCAGCAGCTTGGACAGTAATCAGCCCCAGCATTTT.